Listed below are T cell receptor beta chains from one sample, sequenced in a study of early T cells in non-severe SARS-CoV-2 infection. TCRdb reanalysed the 5' RACE reads using MiXCR and keeps one entry per CDR3 protein. The data contain about 63,000 distinct CDR3 sequences, under 15% of them seen just once; the ten biggest clones take up approximately 4.6%. The sequenced sample consisted of whole blood. These receptors all stem from an adult who was a healthcare worker with PCR-confirmed SARS-CoV-2 infection or an uninfected control (not recorded which). The CDR3 runs from the conserved cysteine through the conserved F or W. The order of the fields is clone size, D gene, J gene, V gene, CDR3 protein, CDR3 DNA. The D gene is left open where the match is weak. Not all rows give a size; the values are once, few, many and, for expanded clones, a class.

many TRBD2 TRBJ2-3 TRBV12-3/TRBV12-4 CASRGIAGSTDTQYF TGTGCCAGCAGGGGGATAGCGGGCAGCACAGATACGCAGTATTTT
- TRBD1 TRBJ1-1 TRBV19 CASNMGQGNTEAFF TGTGCCAGTAACATGGGACAGGGTAACACTGAAGCTTTCTTT
- - TRBJ2-5 TRBV9 CASSSMRDGQETQYF TGTGCCAGCAGCTCTATGCGGGACGGCCAAGAGACCCAGTACTTC
many TRBD1 TRBJ2-1 TRBV7-8 CASSPLHGQDEQFF TGTGCCAGCAGCCCACTACATGGACAGGATGAGCAGTTCTTC
many TRBD1 TRBJ1-1 TRBV7-2 CASSLQGAANTEAFF TGTGCCAGCAGCTTACAGGGGGCGGCGAACACTGAAGCTTTCTTT
- TRBD1 TRBJ2-7 TRBV6-1 CASSEPRTGKGYEQYF TGTGCCAGCAGTGAACCCCGGACAGGGAAGGGATACGAGCAGTACTTC
many - TRBJ1-1 TRBV18 CASSPTYGNTEAFF TGTGCCAGCTCCCCGACCTATGGGAACACTGAAGCTTTCTTT
few - TRBJ2-5 TRBV7-2 CASSPSGETQYF TGTGCCAGCAGCCCCAGCGGAGAGACCCAGTACTTC
many TRBD2 TRBJ2-3 TRBV7-2 CASSLPASGVSTDTQYF TGTGCCAGCAGCTTACCCGCTAGCGGGGTTAGCACAGATACGCAGTATTTT
many - TRBJ1-3 TRBV18 CASSPGTGNTIYF TGTGCCAGCTCACCAGGGACTGGAAACACCATATATTTT
many TRBD1 TRBJ2-7 TRBV14 CASSQGPGQSYEQYF TGTGCCAGCAGCCAAGGACCGGGACAGTCCTACGAGCAGTACTTC
many TRBD2 TRBJ2-7 TRBV6-5 CASSYAGGRPYEQYF TGTGCCAGCAGTTACGCGGGGGGGAGGCCCTACGAGCAGTACTTC
many TRBD2 TRBJ2-5 TRBV7-8 CASSLAVAGEETQYF TGTGCCAGCAGCTTAGCGGTAGCGGGGGAAGAGACCCAGTACTTC
- - TRBJ1-4 TRBV5-1 CASSLGVGVHEKLFF TGCGCCAGCAGCTTGGGAGTAGGGGTACATGAAAAACTGTTTTTT
many - TRBJ1-3 TRBV16 CASSQLTGTGNTIYF TGTGCCAGCAGCCAACTTACAGGGACTGGAAACACCATATATTTT
- TRBD1 TRBJ2-7 TRBV20-1 CSASGDSQNYEQYF TGCAGTGCTAGTGGGGACAGTCAGAACTACGAGCAGTACTTC
few - TRBJ1-5 TRBV12-3/TRBV12-4 CASSHLGRGNQPQHF TGTGCCAGCAGCCACCTTGGGCGGGGCAATCAGCCCCAGCATTTT
many - TRBJ2-1 TRBV6-5 CASGYLGGEQFF TGTGCCAGCGGCTACTTAGGGGGGGAGCAGTTCTTC
many TRBD1 TRBJ1-6 TRBV6-1 CASRGDRASPLHF TGTGCCAGCAGGGGGGACAGGGCCTCACCCCTCCACTTT